This T cell receptor (beta chain) was profiled in a study of response to subunit inactivated influenza vaccine. General study findings and limits: Few additional T cells are recruited per seasonal influenza vaccination, authors suggested.

This clonotype has a single count. Its antigen is undetermined. TCRdb called the RT-PCR reads again in MiXCR, with one record for every CDR3 protein. In the table there are more than 400,000 distinct CDR3 sequences, approximately 7.3% of which are singletons. V shed 2 bases, J shed 6 bases, and the junction held 10 bases outside the gene matches. The CDR3 has 15 residues. Germline-derived CDR1 and CDR2 are DFQATT and SNEGSKA (reference sequence). Here the sequenced sample was PBMCs from blood, taken less than 30 months after vaccination. This receptor was obtained from a man between 50 and 75 years old who received an inactivated influenza vaccine. The chain joins TRBV20-1 to TRBJ2-1; 7 bases match TRBD2. Here the CDR3 reads CSARILAGIINEQFF. In DNA, the CDR3 is TGCAGTGCTAGAATATTAGCGGGTATCATCAATGAGCAGTTCTTC.